This entry describes one T cell receptor (beta chain). It lacks a known antigen. The input lacks base qualities; no much larger clone sits a single base away. This sample was included in a study of blood T cells in healthy people across ages (dated by TCRdb to about 2015). At the level of the whole study: Template switching captured roughly one uniquely barcoded TCR beta cDNA molecule per two T cells in model experiments. The donors were divided into four age groups: young (average 16 years), middle-aged (over 35), aged (about 60) and long-lived (82). For two donors (one aged 18 to 29 and one aged 80 or older), the study analyzed two additional independent replicas of 1 million unique cDNA reads from the same blood draw. To avoid experimental bias, donors of different ages were distributed randomly across sequencing lanes. Age-related changes in TCR beta repertoire diversity were measured in the study by deep sequencing normalized with unique cDNA molecular identifiers. General findings and caveats noted by the study authors: Estimates of total diversity from one million sequenced T cells were regarded as lower bounds and underestimates. Since profiling was done on bulk unsorted PBMCs, naive and antigen-experienced compartments could not be conclusively compared. The CMV infection status of donors was not known, potentially confounding age-related changes in expanded clonotypes. The percentage of naive T cells measured by flow cytometry correlated strongly with observed TCR beta diversity. Observed TCR beta diversity per million T cells fell roughly linearly with age, and a significant reduction was already apparent by age about 38. The long-lived group showed more naive CD4+ T cells, fewer expanded clones and increased TCR diversity than the aged group, suggesting age selection.

Donors were roughly 40 systemically healthy Caucasian individuals from Russia aged roughly 6 to 90 years. Each donor gave 8 to 10 milliliters of peripheral blood, collected into EDTA-treated Vacutainer tubes. Ficoll-Paque density-gradient centrifugation was used to isolate PBMCs, with at least 7 million obtained per sample. Total RNA, at least 6 micrograms per sample, was extracted from PBMCs with Trizol reagent. For every donor, an aliquot of PBMCs went through flow cytometry to measure the percentages of naive CD45RAhigh/CD27high T cells. The library was obtained by 5' RACE. The listed sequencing device is Illumina HiSeq 2500. A second 7 to 11 cycle PCR used a sample-barcoded 5' primer and a J-beta primer mix. Each TCR beta cDNA molecule received a unique molecular identifier from a template-switch 5' adaptor carrying 12 random nucleotides. At least 2.5 million CDR3-containing paired-end reads were obtained from each sample. First-strand cDNA synthesis was performed from all RNA using the Mint cDNA synthesis kit, with priming by a TRBC-specific oligonucleotide. Following uracil-DNA glycosylase treatment, all cDNA underwent a first 18-cycle PCR with the universal primers M1SS and BC2_uni_R. The paper's processing steps were these. Each sample was normalized by randomly selecting 1 million high-quality reads, each carrying a distinct molecular identifier. Instead of being binned into consensus sequences, reads with shared molecular identifiers were discarded. MiTCR, with a Q25 quality threshold and the strictest error-elimination algorithm, was used for CDR3 identification, clonotype clustering and error correction. Lower-bound total TCR beta diversity was estimated with a nonparametric unseen species model using Euler transformation. Clones were called with MiXCR by TCRdb after fastp trimmed the public reads at Q25, and only in-frame beta chains were retained. Rows are combined by CDR3 protein, so each entry shows the most common genes and DNA. These V and J calls derive from TCRdb rather than the authors' analysis. The sample table lists more than 700,000 distinct CDR3 sequences, about 46% of them with a count of one. The ten top clones hold 15% to 20% of the sample.

CDR1 and CDR2 were assigned from the germline V gene (reference sequence) as SEHNR and FQNEAQ. The CDR3 runs 14 residues from the cysteine to the phenylalanine. Only the CDR3 region is kept as DNA, spanning 42 bases read in frame from base 1. From V the trimming removes 5 bases and from J it removes 5 bases, while the gene matches leave 3 bases of the junction unaccounted for. This receptor was taken from an elderly man in good health. The chain was built from TRBV7-9 and TRBJ2-1; TRBD2 lines up with 10 middle nucleotides. Sequencing input: blood. The DNA reads TGTGCCAGCAGCCCGACTAGCGGGCACAATGAGCAGTTCTTC. It is translated as CASSPTSGHNEQFF.